These 3 T cell receptor beta chains came from one sample sequenced in a study of cytomegalovirus exposure and HLA in healthy donors. PCR involved 60 Vbeta and 13 Jbeta primers. Repertoires were generated with immunoSEQ multiplex PCR, while TCRdb's copy carries only in-frame clones and drops some. The table has about 150,000 clones, about four fifths seen once. Sequencing was done on a sample of PBMCs. The source is a man aged 18 to 29 in good health and CMV-seronegative.

The V call is TRBV14, the J call TRBJ1-2, with TRBD1 matching over 8 bases. Germline CDR1 reads SGHDN; CDR2 reads FVKESK. The V segment lost 3 bases and the J segment 3 bases; nucleotides outside the gene matches: 0. CDR3 length: 13 residues. The CDR3 here is CASSQTGDYGYTF. DNA for the CDR3: TGTGCCAGCAGCCAGACAGGGGACTATGGCTACACCTTC.

The rearrangement links TRBV15 to TRBJ1-3; D possibly corresponds to TRBD1 (6 bases). Germline V CDR1 and CDR2: LNHNV, YYDKDF (reference sequence). The CDR3 totals 15 residues. V lost 1 base to trimming and J lost 8 bases, with 15 bases between them. The CDR3 sequence is CATSRGGQSGDTIYF. DNA for the CDR3: TGTGCCACCAGCAGAGGTGGACAGTCCGGCGACACCATATATTTT.

This chain links TRBV9 with TRBJ2-5; 9 bases match TRBD1. The CDR3 consists of 15 residues. The germline V gene has CDR1 SGDLS and CDR2 YYNGEE. Germline trimming cut 4 bases from V and 4 bases from J; bases unmatched to any gene: 8. The CDR3 is CASSYRGLERETQYF. DNA of the CDR3: TGTGCCAGCAGCTACAGGGGGCTTGAGAGAGAGACCCAGTACTTC.